These 12 T cell receptor beta chains were all obtained from the same sample, sequenced in a study of a mutant IDH1 vaccine in newly diagnosed glioma. Their antigen targets remain unknown. Clones were sequenced by immunoSEQ multiplex PCR, and TCRdb holds only the in-frame ones, with some missing. The sample has tens of thousands of clones, approximately 70% seen once. This sample's time point: week 11, during vaccination. One vaccine dose held 300 ug of mutant IDH1 20-mer peptide and came with topical imiquimod. Sequenced here: peripheral blood mononuclear cells (PBMCs), sampled from a glioma patient whose treatment included an IDH1 peptide vaccine. Receptor source: a man between 18 and 35 years old with glioma. Some clones in this sample may be carry-over from other donors' samples.

The genes are TRBV7-2 and TRBJ1-5; maybe TRBD1 (5 bases). This CDR3 spans 14 amino acids. Looked up from germline, CDR1 is SGHTA and CDR2 is FQGNSA. V lost 2 bases, J lost 9 bases, and 14 bases lay in between. The CDR3, as DNA: TGTGCCAGCAGCTTATTGAGGGGCGGGGCGCCCCAGCATTTT. This gives the protein CASSLLRGGAPQHF.

The chain carries TRBV7-9 and TRBJ2-1, with 13 nucleotides matching TRBD2. With 5 bases clipped from V and 9 bases from J, the junction kept 7 bases outside the gene matches. Germline CDR1 and CDR2: SEHNR and FQNEAQ (reference sequence). The CDR3 consists of 15 residues. The CDR3 DNA reads as TGTGCCAGCAGCCCAGGACTAGCGGGAGTTCTTGAGCAGTTCTTC. Residues: CASSPGLAGVLEQFF.

Concerning this clone itself: The junction differs from germline at one of its ends, possibly a read error. This rearrangement joins TRBV7-7 to TRBJ1-1, with 10 bases fitting TRBD1. Germline V gene data show CDR1 as SSHAT and CDR2 as FNYEAQ (reference sequence). This CDR3 contains 15 residues. The CDR3 region is CASSPWTGGGTEAFF. CDR3 DNA: TGTGCTAGCAGCCCTTGGACAGGGGGGGGAACTGAAGCTTTCTTT.

This clone was counted only a few times. The chain employs TRBV5-6 and TRBJ2-5; the D gene is possibly TRBD1 (6 bases). Deletions cut 2 bases from V and 5 bases from J, with 10 bases between. Germline assignment: CDR1 SGHDT and CDR2 YYEEEE. The CDR3 runs to 13 residues. The CDR3 loop is CASSFWGRETQYF. The CDR3 DNA follows: TGTGCCAGCAGCTTTTGGGGGCGGGAGACCCAGTACTTC.

This sequence joins TRBV19 and TRBJ2-7; either TRBD1 or TRBD2 may fit D (6 bases each). CDR3 length: 15 amino acids. Trimming stripped 3 bases from V and 6 bases from J, with 18 bases between. In germline, CDR1 is LNHDA, CDR2 SQIVND (reference sequence). The CDR3 reads CASSIGGRGSGEQYF. CDR3 DNA sequence: TGTGCCAGTAGTATTGGGGGCCGGGGGTCGGGCGAGCAGTACTTC.

This sequence joins TRBV7-8 and TRBJ2-6; no reliable D call. This CDR3 spans 13 amino acids. The germline V gene has CDR1 SGHVS and CDR2 FQNEAQ. Trimming took 3 bases from V and 4 from J, leaving 4 bases between them. CDR3 amino acids: CASSFPGANVLTF. The CDR3 coding sequence is TGTGCCAGCAGCTTTCCGGGGGCCAACGTCCTGACTTTC.

The chain recombines TRBV6-5 with TRBJ2-7; maybe TRBD1 (6 bases). This CDR3 spans 14 amino acids. V gave up 6 bases and J gave up 3 bases, with 15 bases separating them. Germline loops: CDR1 MNHEY, CDR2 SVGAGI. Here the CDR3 reads CASSRDRKNYEQYF. The CDR3 region has the DNA TGTGCCAGCAGCCGCGACAGGAAAAACTACGAGCAGTACTTC.

As to this clone: Germline is not matched at one junction end, which may reflect a read error. The CDR3 protein is CASSPHQGDTEAFF. The CDR3 coding sequence is TGTGCCAGTTCACCACATCAGGGGGACACTGAAGCTTTCTTT. J is TRBJ1-1 and V is TRBV18; TRBD1 aligns across 7 bases. The CDR3 length is 14 residues. From germline, CDR1 is KGHSH and CDR2 LQKENI.

The chain carries TRBV7-2 and TRBJ2-5; either TRBD1 or TRBD2 may supply D (5 bases each). Germline V gene sequence: CDR1 SGHTA, CDR2 FQGNSA. The CDR3 spans 14 residues. V was shortened by 1 base and J by 6 bases, with 12 bases between the two germline ends. The CDR3 spells CASSLVGDQKTQYF. The CDR3 DNA reads as TGTGCCAGCAGCTTAGTGGGGGACCAGAAGACCCAGTACTTC.

This chain connects TRBV2 to TRBJ2-2; 10 bases line up with TRBD1. The CDR3 has 16 residues. Germline V gene sequence: CDR1 SNHLY, CDR2 FYNNEI. J gave up 0 bases and V 6 bases, and 4 bases lay outside the gene matches. In nucleotides, the CDR3 is TGTGCCAGCAGCAAGACAGGGGGCACGAACACCGGGGAGCTGTTTTTT. Translating gives CASSKTGGTNTGELFF.

The chain recombines TRBV5-4 with TRBJ2-4; D call uncertain. V lost 4 bases and J 7 bases, leaving 15 bases between the germline ends. This CDR3 region has 14 residues. CDR1 is SGHNT, CDR2 YYREEE, per germline (reference sequence). CDR3 sequence reads: CASSHQESRNIQYF. CDR3 in DNA: TGTGCCAGCAGCCATCAGGAGAGTAGGAACATTCAGTACTTC.

V usage is TRBV7-2 and J usage is TRBJ2-7, with 10 bases lining up with TRBD2. J was trimmed by 0 bases and V by 4 bases; bases with no gene match: 12. Germline values: CDR1 SGHTA, CDR2 FQGNSA. The CDR3 loop spans 18 amino acids. The DNA for the CDR3 is TGTGCCAGCAGCTCCCATGGCAGCGGGAGGGATCACTCCTACGAGCAGTACTTC. Protein product: CASSSHGSGRDHSYEQYF. Looking up the rest from reference TRBV7-2 and TRBJ2-7 gives the full variable domain: GAGVSQSPSNKVTEKGKDVELRCDPISGHTALYWYRQSLGQGLEFLIYFQGNSAPDKSGLPSDRFSAERTGGSVSTLTIQRTQQEDSAVYLCASSSHGSGRDHSYEQYFGPGTRLTVT.